This record concerns one T cell receptor (beta chain) sequence. Those enrolled, adults aged roughly 18 to 100 years, came from roughly 22 US areas. Which cohort a participant joined came from the clinical history participants gave. Resolution of symptoms, clearance, or two negative PCRs was present in recovered Cohort 3 donors. The data are from a study of blood T cell repertoires in COVID-19. This CDR3 has 14 amino acids. Germline values: CDR1 SNHLY, CDR2 FYNNEI. The V gene lost 7 bases and the J gene lost 8 bases, with 20 bases spanning the gap. Assay used: immunoSEQ multiplex PCR; TCRdb lists only in-frame clones, some missing. This table has about 480,000 clones, around 85% appearing once.

Sequencing was performed on PBMCs or T cells enriched from blood (not recorded which). This sequence joins TRBV2 and TRBJ1-2; tentative D call: TRBD1 (5 bases). This clonotype was obtained from a woman aged 60-75 years who had recovered from COVID-19. CDR3 amino acids: CASIRARGEAGYTF. DNA of the CDR3: TGTGCCAGCATACGAGCAAGGGGCGAGGCCGGCTACACCTTC.